This TCR beta chain stems from a study of blood T cells in healthy people across ages. CDR1 is DFQATT, CDR2 SNEGSKA, per germline (reference sequence). The CDR3 extends over 15 amino acids. J gave up 6 bases and V 7 bases, and 12 bases lay outside the gene matches. PCR was performed a second time for about 7 to 11 cycles using a sample-barcoded 5' primer and a J-beta primer mix. TCRdb called the 5' RACE reads again in MiXCR, with one record for every CDR3 protein. The table includes over 1.5 million distinct CDR3 sequences, roughly 52% detected once. This chain uses TRBV20-1 with TRBJ1-2, with 12 positions matching TRBD1. The sequence came from a woman aged 40 to 55 in good health. Sequenced: blood. This CDR3 is CSVNTGTGGVDGYTF. For the CDR3, the DNA is TGCAGTGTCAATACCGGGACAGGGGGCGTGGATGGCTACACCTTC.